These T cell receptor beta chains were read from a single sample in a study of T cells in Graves' hyperthyroidism and ophthalmopathy. TCRdb ran MiXCR on the multiplex PCR reads and lists one entry per CDR3 protein. The data contain about 330,000 distinct CDR3 sequences, roughly 13% of them singletons. Sample: blood. These receptors came from a woman aged 40 to 50 with Graves' ophthalmopathy. The CDR3 runs from the conserved cysteine through the conserved F or W. A D gene is named only where the DNA matches it firmly. The size of a clone is reported for some rows only, either as once, few or many, or as a class for expanded clones.

d_call: NA; v_call: TRBV2; j_call: TRBJ2-5; clone_size: many; cdr3_aa: CASSDAQRSLETQYF; cdr3_nt: TGTGCCAGCAGTGATGCCCAGCGCTCCTTAGAGACCCAGTACTTC
d_call: NA; v_call: TRBV7-8; j_call: TRBJ1-6; clone_size: many; cdr3_aa: CASSLRKATVHNSPLHF; cdr3_nt: TGTGCCAGCAGCTTACGAAAGGCGACAGTTCATAATTCACCCCTCCACTTT
d_call: NA; v_call: TRBV7-9; j_call: TRBJ2-1; clone_size: many; cdr3_aa: CASSLQAGSEQFF; cdr3_nt: TGTGCCAGCAGCTTACAGGCCGGGAGTGAGCAGTTCTTC
d_call: NA; v_call: TRBV28; j_call: TRBJ1-5; clone_size: NA; cdr3_aa: CASSLNGGYRQPQHF; cdr3_nt: TGTGCCAGCAGTTTAAACGGGGGGTATCGTCAGCCCCAGCATTTT
d_call: NA; v_call: TRBV11-2; j_call: TRBJ1-1; clone_size: many; cdr3_aa: CASSLLSTGLVEAFF; cdr3_nt: TGTGCCAGCAGCTTACTCAGTACAGGGTTAGTTGAAGCTTTCTTT
d_call: TRBD1; v_call: TRBV6-1; j_call: TRBJ1-2; clone_size: many; cdr3_aa: CASRPDRVTGGYTF; cdr3_nt: TGTGCCAGCAGACCAGACAGGGTGACGGGAGGCTACACCTTC
d_call: NA; v_call: TRBV12-3/TRBV12-4; j_call: TRBJ1-4; clone_size: NA; cdr3_aa: CANSSRGLLNEKLFF; cdr3_nt: TGTGCCAACAGTTCCAGGGGTCTCCTAAATGAAAAACTGTTTTTT
d_call: TRBD1; v_call: TRBV5-4; j_call: TRBJ2-7; clone_size: many; cdr3_aa: CASSPRAPRQGAYEQYF; cdr3_nt: TGTGCCAGCAGCCCGAGGGCGCCTAGACAGGGGGCATACGAGCAGTACTTC
d_call: TRBD1; v_call: TRBV20-1; j_call: TRBJ2-3; clone_size: many; cdr3_aa: CSVTGGTDTQYF; cdr3_nt: TGCAGTGTTACAGGGGGCACAGATACGCAGTATTTT
d_call: NA; v_call: TRBV20-1; j_call: TRBJ2-2; clone_size: many; cdr3_aa: CSARAGGNTGELFF; cdr3_nt: TGCAGTGCTAGAGCAGGAGGAAACACCGGGGAGCTGTTTTTT
d_call: NA; v_call: TRBV20-1; j_call: TRBJ1-2; clone_size: NA; cdr3_aa: CSARDRPDRNYGYTF; cdr3_nt: TGCAGTGCTAGAGATCGTCCCGACCGGAACTATGGCTACACCTTC
d_call: TRBD2; v_call: TRBV11-2; j_call: TRBJ2-5; clone_size: few; cdr3_aa: CASSGRTRTEETQYF; cdr3_nt: TGTGCCAGCAGCGGCCGGACTAGAACAGAAGAGACCCAGTACTTC
d_call: NA; v_call: TRBV13; j_call: TRBJ2-7; clone_size: NA; cdr3_aa: CASSVDTHEQYF; cdr3_nt: TGTGCCAGCAGCGTCGACACCCACGAGCAGTACTTC
d_call: NA; v_call: TRBV7-9; j_call: TRBJ2-3; clone_size: many; cdr3_aa: CASRGENTDTQYF; cdr3_nt: TGTGCCAGCAGGGGGGAAAACACAGATACGCAGTATTTT
d_call: TRBD2; v_call: TRBV13; j_call: TRBJ2-7; clone_size: many; cdr3_aa: CASSGETSGSVYEQYF; cdr3_nt: TGTGCCAGCAGCGGAGAGACTAGCGGGAGTGTTTACGAGCAGTACTTC
d_call: TRBD2; v_call: TRBV5-4; j_call: TRBJ2-1; clone_size: NA; cdr3_aa: CASSLASGLAGEDEQFF; cdr3_nt: TGTGCCAGCAGCTTGGCTTCGGGTCTAGCGGGAGAGGATGAGCAGTTCTTC
d_call: NA; v_call: TRBV3-1; j_call: TRBJ1-5; clone_size: many; cdr3_aa: CASSQDFGQPQHF; cdr3_nt: TGTGCCAGCAGCCAAGATTTTGGCCAGCCCCAGCATTTT
d_call: NA; v_call: TRBV18; j_call: TRBJ2-5; clone_size: many; cdr3_aa: CASSPLLRETQYF; cdr3_nt: TGTGCCAGCTCACCACTTTTGCGAGAGACCCAGTACTTC
d_call: TRBD1; v_call: TRBV28; j_call: TRBJ1-1; clone_size: many; cdr3_aa: CASSIGGASTEAFF; cdr3_nt: TGTGCCAGCAGCATAGGGGGCGCCAGCACTGAAGCTTTCTTT
d_call: NA; v_call: TRBV27; j_call: TRBJ1-6; clone_size: few; cdr3_aa: CASSWDAYNSPLHF; cdr3_nt: TGTGCCAGCAGTTGGGACGCTTATAATTCACCCCTCCACTTT
d_call: TRBD1; v_call: TRBV6-1; j_call: TRBJ1-3; clone_size: many; cdr3_aa: CASSRGTASGNTIYF; cdr3_nt: TGTGCCAGCAGCCGTGGGACAGCCTCTGGAAACACCATATATTTT
d_call: NA; v_call: TRBV29-1; j_call: TRBJ2-1; clone_size: few; cdr3_aa: CSASGGLHSEQFF; cdr3_nt: TGCAGCGCATCCGGGGGGCTCCACAGTGAGCAGTTCTTC
d_call: TRBD2; v_call: TRBV7-2; j_call: TRBJ2-3; clone_size: NA; cdr3_aa: CATGGGSRPSTDTQYF; cdr3_nt: TGTGCAACCGGGGGGGGGTCAAGACCCTCCACAGATACGCAGTATTTT
d_call: NA; v_call: TRBV6-5; j_call: TRBJ1-6; clone_size: many; cdr3_aa: CASSYGGDNSPLHF; cdr3_nt: TGTGCCAGCAGTTACGGGGGAGATAATTCACCCCTCCACTTT
d_call: NA; v_call: TRBV6-1; j_call: TRBJ2-1; clone_size: many; cdr3_aa: CASSDRGAYNEQFF; cdr3_nt: TGTGCCAGCAGTGACAGGGGGGCGTACAATGAGCAGTTCTTC
d_call: NA; v_call: TRBV24-1; j_call: TRBJ2-3; clone_size: NA; cdr3_aa: CATSDRGYSTDTQYF; cdr3_nt: TGTGCCACCAGTGACAGGGGATATAGCACAGATACGCAGTATTTT
d_call: TRBD2; v_call: TRBV6-1; j_call: TRBJ2-7; clone_size: many; cdr3_aa: CASSGATGTSRSYEQYF; cdr3_nt: TGTGCCAGCAGTGGAGCTACCGGGACTAGCAGGTCCTACGAGCAGTACTTC
d_call: TRBD2; v_call: TRBV5-5; j_call: TRBJ2-5; clone_size: many; cdr3_aa: CASTRGTSIGQETQYF; cdr3_nt: TGTGCCAGCACCAGGGGGACTAGCATCGGGCAAGAGACCCAGTACTTC
d_call: TRBD2; v_call: TRBV9; j_call: TRBJ2-5; clone_size: NA; cdr3_aa: CASTRLAGVGETQYF; cdr3_nt: TGTGCCAGCACCAGACTAGCGGGAGTCGGGGAGACCCAGTACTTC
d_call: NA; v_call: TRBV7-8; j_call: TRBJ2-7; clone_size: NA; cdr3_aa: CASSKDRGGKYEQYF; cdr3_nt: TGTGCCAGCAGCAAGGATAGGGGGGGCAAGTACGAGCAGTACTTC